What follows describes a single T cell receptor beta chain. Its target is not known. Sequencing was performed with immunoSEQ multiplex PCR; in TCRdb, only in-frame clones are kept and a portion is missing. This table has 50,000 or so clones, roughly 88% appearing once. This sample was included in a study of OX40 agonist ivuxolimab in advanced cancers. As for the study in general: Each dose-escalation patient presented with hepatocellular carcinoma, melanoma, renal cell or head and neck cancer. Findings of the study overall: Also showing low normalized T-cell clonal expansion were some of the nonresponders.

The receptor comes from an adult with an advanced solid tumor such as melanoma, head and neck, liver or kidney cancer. Source: CD4+ or CD8+ T cells sorted from blood, taken in a trial of the OX40 agonist ivuxolimab.

CDR3 protein: CASSLGGTSGRTDTQYF. Written as DNA, the CDR3 is TGTGCCAGCAGCTTAGGGGGGACTAGCGGACGCACAGATACGCAGTATTTT. The J gene is TRBJ2-3, the V gene TRBV13; TRBD2 matches at 11 bases. This CDR3 region has 17 residues. Losses at the gene ends were 0 bases for V and 1 base for J; bases not matched to a gene: 3. Germline loops: CDR1 PRHDT, CDR2 FYEKMQ (reference sequence).